What follows describes a single T cell receptor beta chain. Through a sample-barcoded 5' primer and a J-beta primer mix, a second PCR was run for roughly 6 to 12 cycles. A template-switch adaptor containing 12 random nucleotides labeled each cDNA molecule. TCRdb re-called the 5' RACE reads through MiXCR, storing one row per CDR3 protein. The sample consists of about a million distinct CDR3 sequences, approximately 38% of them appearing once. This entry is derived from a study of blood T cells in healthy people across ages. Those donating, healthy Caucasian individuals from Russia, were aged about 6 to 100. The specimen sequenced was blood. This clonotype originated in a man between 18 and 35 years old in good health.

The CDR3 DNA is TGTGCCAGCAGGGGGAAGGACAATGAGCAGTTCTTC. Encoded protein: CASRGKDNEQFF. V and J are TRBV6-2 or TRBV6-3 and TRBJ2-1; D gene uncertain. This CDR3 spans 12 amino acids. Trimming pared 6 bases from V and 5 bases from J, leaving 8 bases between. CDR1 MNHEY and CDR2 SVGEGT come from the germline V gene.